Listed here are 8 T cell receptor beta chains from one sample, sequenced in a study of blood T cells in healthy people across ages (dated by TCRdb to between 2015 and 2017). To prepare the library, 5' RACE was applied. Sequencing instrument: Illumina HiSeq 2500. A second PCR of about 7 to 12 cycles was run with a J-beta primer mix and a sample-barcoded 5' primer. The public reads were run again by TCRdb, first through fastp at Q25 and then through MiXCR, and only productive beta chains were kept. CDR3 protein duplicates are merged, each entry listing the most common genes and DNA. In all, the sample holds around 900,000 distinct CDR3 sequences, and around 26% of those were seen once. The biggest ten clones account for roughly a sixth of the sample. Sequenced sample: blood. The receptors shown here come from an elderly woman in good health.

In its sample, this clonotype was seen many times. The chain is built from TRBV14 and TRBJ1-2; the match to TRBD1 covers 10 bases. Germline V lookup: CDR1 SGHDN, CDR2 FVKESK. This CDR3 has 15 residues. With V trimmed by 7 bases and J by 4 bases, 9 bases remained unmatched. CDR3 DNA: TGTGCCAGCACTGAGACAGGGGGCGTCATCTATGGCTACACCTTC. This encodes CASTETGGVIYGYTF.

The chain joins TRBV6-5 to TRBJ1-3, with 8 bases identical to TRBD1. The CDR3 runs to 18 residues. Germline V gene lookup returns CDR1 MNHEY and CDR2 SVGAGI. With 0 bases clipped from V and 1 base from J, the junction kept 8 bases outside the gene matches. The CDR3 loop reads CASSYSAPGQVSGNTIYF. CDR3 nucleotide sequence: TGTGCCAGCAGTTACTCGGCCCCGGGACAGGTATCTGGAAACACCATATATTTT.

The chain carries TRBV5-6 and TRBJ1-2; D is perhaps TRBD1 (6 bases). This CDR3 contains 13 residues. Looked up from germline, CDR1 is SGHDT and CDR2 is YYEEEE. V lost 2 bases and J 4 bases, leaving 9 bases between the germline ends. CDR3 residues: CASSFGGLYGYTF. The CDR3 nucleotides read TGTGCCAGCAGCTTTGGGGGCCTCTATGGCTACACCTTC.

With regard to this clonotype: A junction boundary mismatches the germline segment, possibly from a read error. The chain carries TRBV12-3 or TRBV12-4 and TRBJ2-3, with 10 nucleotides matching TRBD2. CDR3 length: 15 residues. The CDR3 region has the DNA TGTGCCAGCAGTTCTAGCGGGGGTTTAACAGATATGCAGTATTTT. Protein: CASSSSGGLTDMQYF.

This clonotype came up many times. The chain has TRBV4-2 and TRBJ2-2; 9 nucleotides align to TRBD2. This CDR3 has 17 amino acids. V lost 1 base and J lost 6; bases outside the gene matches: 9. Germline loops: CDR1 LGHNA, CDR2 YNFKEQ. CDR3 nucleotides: TGTGCCAGCAGCCAAGCCCCGCTAGCGGGGTTTGCCGGGGAGCTGTTTTTT. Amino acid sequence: CASSQAPLAGFAGELFF.

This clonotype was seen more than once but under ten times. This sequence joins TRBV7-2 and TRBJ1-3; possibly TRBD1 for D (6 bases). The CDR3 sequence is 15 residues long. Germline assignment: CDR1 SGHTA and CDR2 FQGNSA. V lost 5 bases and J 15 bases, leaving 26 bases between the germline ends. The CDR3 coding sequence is TGTGCCAGCAGCCCAACCATACGGACAGCGTTGCGCCCATATTTT. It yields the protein CASSPTIRTALRPYF.

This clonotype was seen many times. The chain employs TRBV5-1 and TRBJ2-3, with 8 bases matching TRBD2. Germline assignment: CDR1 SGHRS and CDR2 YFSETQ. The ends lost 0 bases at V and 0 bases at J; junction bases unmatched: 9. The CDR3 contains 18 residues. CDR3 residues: CASSLEGRLASSTDTQYF. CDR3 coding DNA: TGCGCCAGCAGCTTGGAGGGGAGACTAGCGTCTAGCACAGATACGCAGTATTTT.

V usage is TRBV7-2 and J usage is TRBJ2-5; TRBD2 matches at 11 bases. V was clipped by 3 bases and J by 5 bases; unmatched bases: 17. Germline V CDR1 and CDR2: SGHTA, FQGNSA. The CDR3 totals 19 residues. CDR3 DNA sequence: TGTGCCAGCAGCTTGACTCCCTTGGGTAGCGGGGGGGCCCAGGAGACCCAGTACTTC. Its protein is CASSLTPLGSGGAQETQYF.